The next 21 T cell receptor beta chains were all read from a single sample in a study of identical twins. TCRdb re-derived calls from the 5' RACE reads in MiXCR, one entry per CDR3 protein. The sample contains a few hundred thousand distinct CDR3 sequences, about 10% of which appear only once. Source material: memory T cells sorted from blood. Source of these receptors: a man aged 45 to 65 in good health.

The chain uses TRBV27 and TRBJ2-7; 8 nucleotides line up with TRBD1. Losses at the gene ends were 5 bases for V and 0 bases for J; bases not matched to a gene: 3. The CDR3 contains 14 residues. Germline CDR1 is MNHEY and CDR2 is SMNVEV (reference sequence). The CDR3 loop reads CASSKGQASYEQYF. The DNA of the CDR3 is TGTGCCAGCAGTAAGGGACAGGCCTCCTACGAGCAGTACTTC.

The chain recombines TRBV18 with TRBJ2-2; D gene ambiguous. Germline lookup yields CDR1 KGHSH and CDR2 LQKENI. The CDR3 sequence is 13 residues long. Trimming stripped 3 bases from V and 4 bases from J, with 6 bases between. CDR3 in amino acids: CASSPPSTGELFF. In DNA form, the CDR3 reads TGTGCCAGCTCACCCCCCAGCACCGGGGAGCTGTTTTTT. The variable domain in full, with the rest retrieved from reference TRBV18 and TRBJ2-2, is NAGVMQNPRHLVRRRGQEARLRCSPMKGHSHVYWYRQLPEEGLKFMVYLQKENIIDESGMPKERFSAEFPKEGPSILRIQQVVRGDSAAYFCASSPPSTGELFFGEGSRLTVL.

The sample holds a few counts of this clonotype. The chain uses TRBV20-1 and TRBJ2-5, with TRBD2 matching over 10 bases. Germline-derived CDR1 and CDR2 are DFQATT and SNEGSKA (reference sequence). This CDR3 spans 13 amino acids. CDR3 residues: CSLERGGQETQYF. The DNA of the CDR3 is TGCAGCCTCGAGCGGGGGGGTCAAGAGACCCAGTACTTC.

This clonotype was picked up many times. The V and J genes are TRBV7-2 and TRBJ2-5; 10 bases line up with TRBD2. CDR1 and CDR2 (germline): SGHTA, FQGNSA. J lost 4 bases, V lost 2 bases, and 7 bases had no gene match. This CDR3 has 16 residues. CDR3 amino acids: CASSLSGGAISETQYF. CDR3 coding DNA: TGTGCCAGCAGCTTAAGCGGGGGGGCCATTTCAGAGACCCAGTACTTC.

This clonotype was counted ten times or more. This chain links TRBV20-1 with TRBJ2-2; no reliable D call. Germline V gives CDR1 DFQATT, CDR2 SNEGSKA (reference sequence). Trimming took 4 bases from V and 0 from J, leaving 12 bases between them. The CDR3 has 15 amino acids. The CDR3 loop reads CSAKEWAANTGELFF. The CDR3 region has the DNA TGCAGTGCTAAGGAATGGGCGGCGAACACCGGGGAGCTGTTTTTT.

This clonotype came up a few times. This sequence joins TRBV6-1 and TRBJ1-1; D perhaps matches TRBD1 (6 bases). Germline V gene sequence: CDR1 MNHNS, CDR2 SASEGT. The V gene lost 5 bases and the J gene lost 11 bases, with 27 bases spanning the gap. CDR3 length: 16 residues. CDR3 loop: CASSPNGQLLSRRAFF. The CDR3 nucleotides read TGTGCCAGCAGTCCAAATGGACAGCTTCTATCCCGAAGGGCTTTCTTT.

The chain couples TRBV2 to TRBJ2-7, with TRBD1 matching over 7 bases. The germline CDR1 and CDR2 sequences are SNHLY and FYNNEI. The CDR3 runs 15 residues. Unmatched junction bases numbered 12, after V lost 4 bases and J lost 6 bases. For the CDR3, the DNA is TGTGCCAGCAGTGGAACCGACAGGGTTCGACGCGAGCAGTACTTC. It is translated as CASSGTDRVRREQYF.

In regard to this clonotype: Given the absence of the conserved phenylalanine or tryptophan at the CDR3 end, a read error is likely. Because the CDR3's place on the DNA is in doubt, the DNA is left out and the CDR3 is given as listed by TCRdb. The J gene is TRBJ1-2, the V gene TRBV2; TRBD1, the D gene given by the table, was not confirmed from the DNA. Both ends counted, the CDR3 spans 11 residues. Germline V CDR1 and CDR2: SNHLY, FYNNEI. This chain's CDR3 is CASSEVETPYR.

This clonotype was seen many times. The rearrangement joins TRBV15 to TRBJ2-1; D not certain. Germline CDR1 is LNHNV and CDR2 is YYDKDF (reference sequence). The V gene lost 5 bases and the J gene lost 10 bases, with 12 bases spanning the gap. This CDR3 comprises 12 residues. CDR3 coding DNA: TGTGCCACCAGCCGCGAGTTCAACGAGCAGTTCTTC. Protein product: CATSREFNEQFF.

The chain couples TRBV25-1 to TRBJ2-2, with 10 bases identical to TRBD2. Germline V gene sequence: CDR1 MGHDK, CDR2 SYGVNS. V was clipped by 1 base and J by 4 bases; unmatched bases: 6. The length of the CDR3 is 17 residues. This CDR3 reads CASSELSGGAATGELFF. The CDR3 region has the DNA TGTGCCAGCAGTGAATTGAGCGGGGGGGCTGCCACCGGGGAGCTGTTTTTT.

This sequence joins TRBV18 and TRBJ2-3; D possibly matches TRBD1 or TRBD2 (5 bases each). The CDR3 is 13 residues long. The germline gives CDR1 KGHSH, CDR2 LQKENI. Trimming shortened V by 4 bases and J by 5 bases, and 10 bases separated the two germline ends. The CDR3 DNA reads as TGTGCCAGCTCACGGGACGTAGAAGATACGCAGTATTTT. This codes for CASSRDVEDTQYF.

The genes are TRBV29-1 and TRBJ2-1, with no clear D. Germline CDR1 SQVTM, CDR2 ANQGSEA. The CDR3 extends over 16 amino acids. Trimming cost V 1 base and J 0 bases, with 13 bases left between them. The CDR3: CSVEGLVQSSYNEQFF. The CDR3 region has the DNA TGCAGCGTTGAAGGGCTAGTTCAGAGCTCCTACAATGAGCAGTTCTTC.

This clonotype was seen at least ten times. The chain couples TRBV30 to TRBJ2-1, with D hard to call. Germline V gives CDR1 GTSNPN, CDR2 SVGIG (reference sequence). V was shortened by 2 bases and J by 7 bases, with 12 bases between the two germline ends. This CDR3 comprises 13 residues. CDR3 DNA sequence: TGTGCCTGGAGTCCAACTTGGGGTAATGAGCAGTTCTTC. It is translated as CAWSPTWGNEQFF.

This sequence joins TRBV6-2 or TRBV6-3 and TRBJ1-1, with D unclear. Germline V gives CDR1 MNHEY, CDR2 SVGEGT. The CDR3 is made up of 11 amino acids. V was trimmed by 4 bases and J by 7 bases, leaving 7 bases between them. Here the CDR3 reads CASSSWVEAFF. The CDR3 coding sequence is TGTGCCAGCAGTTCTTGGGTTGAAGCTTTCTTT.

This clonotype occurred many times. J is TRBJ2-7 and V is TRBV2; D might be TRBD2 (6 bases). This CDR3 has 16 amino acids. V lost 0 bases to trimming and J lost 4 bases, with 16 bases between them. Per the germline V gene, CDR1 is SNHLY and CDR2 is FYNNEI. CDR3 region: CASSEAPGGGVYEQYF. CDR3 bases: TGTGCCAGCAGTGAAGCGCCCGGCGGAGGGGTATACGAGCAGTACTTC.

This clonotype was picked up many times. V usage is TRBV29-1 and J usage is TRBJ1-2, with a tentative D call TRBD1 (6 bases). Germline V gene data show CDR1 as SQVTM and CDR2 as ANQGSEA. The CDR3 contains 17 residues. V was pared by 4 bases and J by 2 bases, with 23 bases between. CDR3 sequence reads: CSVARKGHSEPNYGYTF. The CDR3 nucleotides are TGCAGCGTTGCCCGAAAGGGACACAGTGAACCGAACTATGGCTACACCTTC.

The sample holds many counts of this clonotype. The chain is built from TRBV4-3 and TRBJ1-5, with D maybe TRBD1 (5 bases). V shed 0 bases and J shed 9 bases, with 9 bases lying between them. CDR1 is LGHNA and CDR2 is YSLEER in the germline V gene. This CDR3 has 13 residues. CDR3 sequence: CASSQDRGAPQHF. CDR3 nucleotides: TGCGCCAGCAGCCAAGATCGGGGCGCGCCCCAGCATTTT.

There are many counts of this clonotype. The chain uses TRBV6-5 and TRBJ2-4; D is unclear. Germline V gene sequence: CDR1 MNHEY, CDR2 SVGAGI. Trimming stripped 8 bases from V and 6 bases from J, with 11 bases between. This CDR3 contains 12 residues. For the CDR3, the DNA is TGTGCCAGCGGCCTTACAAGAAACATTCAGTACTTC. Translated: CASGLTRNIQYF.

J is TRBJ2-7 and V is TRBV20-1; D may be TRBD1 (6 bases). This CDR3 contains 12 residues. The germline V and J ends were trimmed by 2 bases and 4 bases, with 9 bases remaining between them. The germline CDR1 and CDR2 sequences are DFQATT and SNEGSKA (reference sequence). This CDR3 reads CSARTGRYEQYF. CDR3 DNA sequence: TGCAGTGCTAGAACAGGGAGATACGAGCAGTACTTC.

DNA for the CDR3: TGTGCCAGCAGCTTAGGTTCTTCGGGGAATCAGCCCCAGCATTTT. The encoded protein is CASSLGSSGNQPQHF. The genes are TRBV7-9 and TRBJ1-5; D not resolved. The CDR3 contains 15 residues. Per the germline V gene, CDR1 is SEHNR and CDR2 is FQNEAQ (reference sequence). Trimming left V 1 base short and J 4 bases short, with 11 bases between.

This clonotype turned up a few times. The gene calls are TRBV9 and TRBJ2-3; 8 positions match TRBD2. Germline lookup yields CDR1 SGDLS and CDR2 YYNGEE. The CDR3 length is 15 residues. The V and J ends lost 0 bases and 4 bases, in that order; junction bases with no gene match: 4. CDR3 DNA: TGTGCCAGCAGCGTAGAAGCGGGAGTGTCAGATACGCAGTATTTT. Translating gives CASSVEAGVSDTQYF.